The clone carrying this T cell receptor (beta chain) has more than one count but fewer than ten. Its specificity is not known. These data are taken from a study of T cells in localized non-small cell lung cancer. Trimming took off 3 bases at V and 2 bases at J, with 7 bases between the two ends. This CDR3 is 13 amino acids long. From germline, CDR1 is KGHSH and CDR2 LQKENI. The data were produced by immunoSEQ multiplex PCR, yet TCRdb's version contains in-frame clones alone and is incomplete. The sample lists thousands of clones, 35% to 55% occurring once. Broader study findings: The highest T cell clonality was in uninvolved adjacent lung, above tumor.

This clonotype was obtained from a woman aged 40-75 years with stage II squamous cell lung carcinoma. Sample: lung tumor tissue, taken before any cancer treatment. The chain combines TRBV18 with TRBJ2-5; D call uncertain. The CDR3: CASSPNSQETQYF. CDR3 sequence (DNA): TGTGCCAGCTCACCGAATTCACAAGAGACCCAGTACTTC. The entire variable domain, with the rest obtained from reference TRBV18 and TRBJ2-5, is as follows: NAGVMQNPRHLVRRRGQEARLRCSPMKGHSHVYWYRQLPEEGLKFMVYLQKENIIDESGMPKERFSAEFPKEGPSILRIQQVVRGDSAAYFCASSPNSQETQYFGPGTRLLVL.